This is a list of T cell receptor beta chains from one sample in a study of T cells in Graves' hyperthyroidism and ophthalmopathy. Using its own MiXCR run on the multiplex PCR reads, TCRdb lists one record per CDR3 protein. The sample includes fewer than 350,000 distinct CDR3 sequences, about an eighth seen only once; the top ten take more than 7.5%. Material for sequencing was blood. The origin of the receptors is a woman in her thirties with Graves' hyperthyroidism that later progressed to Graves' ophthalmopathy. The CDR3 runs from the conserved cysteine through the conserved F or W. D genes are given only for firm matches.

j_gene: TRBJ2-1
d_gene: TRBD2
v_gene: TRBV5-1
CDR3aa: CASSFDLTGGLRNEQFF

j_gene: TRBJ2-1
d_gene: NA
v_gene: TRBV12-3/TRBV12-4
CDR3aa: CASSGINEQFF

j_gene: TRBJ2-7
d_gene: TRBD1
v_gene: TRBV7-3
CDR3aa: CASSPRQGASREWVKVPYEQYF

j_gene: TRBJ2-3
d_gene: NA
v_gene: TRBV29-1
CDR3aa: CSVQGGLLPDTQYF

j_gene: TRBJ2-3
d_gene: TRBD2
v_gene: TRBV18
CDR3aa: CASSPSTASGWSTDTQYF

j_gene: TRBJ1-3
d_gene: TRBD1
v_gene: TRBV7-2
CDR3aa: CASSSYRGRGNTIYF

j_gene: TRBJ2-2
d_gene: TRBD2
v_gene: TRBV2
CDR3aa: CASTAIAGGPDTGELFF

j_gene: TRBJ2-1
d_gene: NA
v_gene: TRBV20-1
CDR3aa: CSAGGRTQNNEQFF

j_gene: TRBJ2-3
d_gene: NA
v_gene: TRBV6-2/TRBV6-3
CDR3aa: CASSGVTQYF

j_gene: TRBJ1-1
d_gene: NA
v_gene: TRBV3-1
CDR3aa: CASSPREDTEAFF

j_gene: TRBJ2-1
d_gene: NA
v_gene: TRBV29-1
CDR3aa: CSVEDFGRKFF

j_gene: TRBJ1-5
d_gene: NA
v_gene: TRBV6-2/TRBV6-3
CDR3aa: CASSPTPGTPGNQPQHF

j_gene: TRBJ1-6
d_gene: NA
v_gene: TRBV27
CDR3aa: CASSFLLQGNWNSPLHF

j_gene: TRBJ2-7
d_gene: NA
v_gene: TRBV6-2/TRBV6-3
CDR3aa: CASEGWNYEQYF

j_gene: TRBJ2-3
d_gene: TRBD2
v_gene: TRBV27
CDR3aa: CASSPGTSGSKQYF

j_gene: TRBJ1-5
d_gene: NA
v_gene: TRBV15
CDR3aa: CATSRDKDGSNQPQHF

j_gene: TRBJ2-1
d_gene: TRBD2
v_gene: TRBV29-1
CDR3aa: CSGVEREYYNEQFF

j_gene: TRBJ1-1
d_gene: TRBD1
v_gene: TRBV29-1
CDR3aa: CSVDGTGGGSTEAFF

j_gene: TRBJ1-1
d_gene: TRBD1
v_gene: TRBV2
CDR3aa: CASSDETGSTEAFF

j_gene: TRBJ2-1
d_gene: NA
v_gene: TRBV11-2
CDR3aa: CASSLGFSNEQFF

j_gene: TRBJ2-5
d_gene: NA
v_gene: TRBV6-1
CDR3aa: CASSKGQETQYF

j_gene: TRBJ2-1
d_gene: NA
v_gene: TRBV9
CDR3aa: CASSVGDSHNEQFF

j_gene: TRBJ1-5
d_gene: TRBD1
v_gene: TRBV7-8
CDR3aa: CASSFGQAGDQPQHF

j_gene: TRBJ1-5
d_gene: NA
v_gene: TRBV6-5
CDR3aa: CASSYAGNQPQHF

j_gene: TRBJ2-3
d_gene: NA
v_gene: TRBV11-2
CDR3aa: CASSLARVGTDTQYF

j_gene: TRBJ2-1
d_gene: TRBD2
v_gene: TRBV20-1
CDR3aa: CSAGTSGSVNEQFF

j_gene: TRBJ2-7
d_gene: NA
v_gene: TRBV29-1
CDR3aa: CSVEMGGNEQYF

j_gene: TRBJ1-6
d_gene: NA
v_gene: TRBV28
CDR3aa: CASTRGGFNSPLHF

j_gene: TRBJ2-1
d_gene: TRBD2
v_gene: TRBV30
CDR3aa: CACKARGGERSEWQFF

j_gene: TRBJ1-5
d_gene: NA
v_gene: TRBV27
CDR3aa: CASSGGNQPQHF

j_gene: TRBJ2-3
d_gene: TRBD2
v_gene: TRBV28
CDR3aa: CASSSLLAGGAPDTQYF

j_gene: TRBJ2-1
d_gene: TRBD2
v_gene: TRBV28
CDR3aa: CASSPGLAGYLYNEQFF

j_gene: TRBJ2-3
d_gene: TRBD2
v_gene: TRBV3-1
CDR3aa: CASSHGGGLNTDTQYF

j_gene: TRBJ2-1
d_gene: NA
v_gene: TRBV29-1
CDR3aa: CSGAHNEQFF

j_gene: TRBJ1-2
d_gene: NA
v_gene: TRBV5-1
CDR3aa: CASSPDSYGYTF

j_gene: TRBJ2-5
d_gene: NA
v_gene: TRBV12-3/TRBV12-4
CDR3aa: CASSEGQGLQEAQYF

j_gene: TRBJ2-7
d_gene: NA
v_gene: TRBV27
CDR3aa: CASSLSERVAYEQYF

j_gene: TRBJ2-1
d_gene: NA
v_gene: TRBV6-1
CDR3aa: CASRADPDEQFF

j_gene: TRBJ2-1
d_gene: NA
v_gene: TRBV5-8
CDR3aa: CASSYSPETPYNEQFF

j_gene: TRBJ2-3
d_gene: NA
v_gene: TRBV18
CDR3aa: CASSRTGRTDTQYF